This TCR beta chain emerged from a study of blood T cells in healthy people across ages. A note on this clonotype: Its antigen is not known.

Findings of the study overall: Donors of long life had a larger count of naive CD4+ cells and greater diversity than aged donors.

The authors ran a second PCR of roughly 7 to 11 cycles using a sample-barcoded 5' primer and a J-beta primer mix. TCRdb reanalysed the 5' RACE reads using MiXCR and keeps one entry per CDR3 protein. Altogether around 1,900,000 distinct CDR3 sequences are present, around 40% being singletons, with the ten largest covering under 30%. The J segment lost 5 bases and the V segment lost 6 bases, leaving 9 bases of the junction unmatched. Germline V gene lookup returns CDR1 SQVTM and CDR2 ANQGSEA. CDR3 length: 14 residues. V usage is TRBV29-1 and J usage is TRBJ2-3; 9 nucleotides align to TRBD1. The sequence derives from a human donor in good health. The sample was blood. CDR3 nucleotide sequence: TGCAGCGTCGCAAGGACAGGGGTTGGAGATACGCAGTATTTT. The encoded protein is CSVARTGVGDTQYF.